This T cell receptor beta chain appears in the sequencing data of a study of blood T cell repertoires in COVID-19. V dropped 0 bases and J dropped 0 bases, with 9 bases sitting between them. CDR3 length equals 15 residues. From germline, CDR1 is MNHEY and CDR2 SMNVEV (reference sequence). As processed by the authors: Estimated nucleated cell counts came from reference gene primer amplification. Repertoires were generated with immunoSEQ multiplex PCR, while TCRdb's copy carries only in-frame clones and drops some. For V, J and clone size, that table is used; D and trimming come from the DNA. The sample has about 260,000 clones; 70% to 90% are singletons.

The rearrangement links TRBV27 to TRBJ2-7; maybe TRBD1 (6 bases). The source of this sequence is a woman aged 55-75 years with COVID-19, enrolled during active disease. The sequenced material came from peripheral blood. Written as DNA, the CDR3 is TGTGCCAGCAGTTTATCTAGGACAGTCTCCTACGAGCAGTACTTC. It yields the protein CASSLSRTVSYEQYF.